This T cell receptor beta chain originates from a study of T cell repertoires in cytomegalovirus infection. Study-level information: HLA-C-restricted CMV epitopes, recently identified, and well-studied HLA-B-restricted ones were used by the study. Indications came from public TCR beta signatures; they pointed to CMV infection and to a matching HLA type.

This clonotype was observed a few times. Its specificity is unknown. V lost 6 bases and J lost 6, with 15 bases in between. CDR3 size: 14 residues. Germline V CDR1 and CDR2: MNHEY, SMNVEV (reference sequence). Findings and limits, study-wide: CMV-specific TCR beta clonotypes restricted by HLA-C dominated the ex vivo response.

TCRdb fed the reads into MiXCR, producing one record per CDR3 protein. Here the sample spans about 340,000 distinct CDR3 sequences, almost 30% being singletons. This specimen was cultured PBMCs, taken from culture after CMV antigen stimulation. This chain joins TRBV27 and TRBJ1-3; possible D gene TRBD1, 5 bases. This receptor was taken from a human donor in good health (CMV status not recorded). Some clones in this sample may be carry-over from other donors' samples. CDR3 protein: CASRFGGAENTIYF. CDR3 in DNA: TGTGCCAGCAGATTCGGAGGGGCGGAAAACACCATATATTTT.